Below, 16 T cell receptor beta chains from the same sample are listed, as sequenced in a study of blood T cell repertoires in COVID-19. Only in-frame clones appear in the TCRdb table, and some are missing; sequencing was by immunoSEQ multiplex PCR. Of about 55,000 clones in the sample, 80% to 85% were seen once. The specimen sequenced was peripheral blood. The receptors stem from a human donor in a cohort sampled during active or convalescent COVID-19.

The chain couples TRBV2 to TRBJ2-7; 10 positions agree with TRBD2. Germline assignment: CDR1 SNHLY and CDR2 FYNNEI. This CDR3 comprises 14 residues. V trimming: 5 bases; J trimming: 4 bases; junction bases outside the gene matches: 5. The CDR3, as DNA: TGTGCCAGCAGTCCGGGACTAGCGAGATACGAGCAGTACTTC. Its translation is CASSPGLARYEQYF.

The rearrangement uses TRBV4-2 and TRBJ1-3; the D gene is possibly TRBD1 (5 bases). The CDR3 runs 15 residues. CDR1 and CDR2 (germline): LGHNA, YNFKEQ. V was clipped by 0 bases and J by 2 bases, with 8 bases between them. Written as DNA, the CDR3 is TGTGCCAGCAGCCAAGAGTGGACACCTGGAAACACCATATATTTT. It translates to CASSQEWTPGNTIYF.

This chain connects TRBV10-3 to TRBJ2-7; maybe TRBD2 (6 bases). V lost 6 bases and J lost 5, with 23 bases in between. Germline V gene lookup returns CDR1 ENHRY and CDR2 SYGVKD. The CDR3 consists of 16 residues. The DNA for the CDR3 is TGTGCCATCAGCGAGGGACTGAAGCCGCCCCTCGACGAGCAGTACTTC. It translates to CAISEGLKPPLDEQYF.

The J gene is TRBJ2-1, the V gene TRBV7-9, with 8 bases aligning to TRBD1. Germline CDR1 and CDR2: SEHNR and FQNEAQ (reference sequence). Trimming at V came to 5 bases and at J to 1 base, leaving 7 bases not matched to a gene. The CDR3 is 16 amino acids. CDR3 DNA sequence: TGTGCCAGCAGCACCCGGACAGGGCCTTCCTACAATGAGCAGTTCTTC. Encoded protein: CASSTRTGPSYNEQFF.

The CDR3 loop is CASSLWGGEGYTF. The CDR3 coding sequence is TGTGCCAGCAGTTTGTGGGGGGGAGAGGGCTACACCTTC. The V gene is TRBV27, the J gene TRBJ1-2; D may be TRBD1 (5 bases). The CDR3 spans 13 residues. Looked up from germline, CDR1 is MNHEY and CDR2 is SMNVEV (reference sequence). Trimming pared 3 bases from V and 8 bases from J, leaving 13 bases between.

J is TRBJ1-2 and V is TRBV5-8; TRBD1 matches at 7 bases. There are 13 residues in the CDR3. J gave up 2 bases and V 4 bases, and 2 bases lay outside the gene matches. CDR1 is SGHTS and CDR2 is YDEGEE in the germline V gene. The CDR3 DNA sequence: TGTGCCAGCAGCCCGGGACAGAACTATGGCTACACCTTC. This codes for CASSPGQNYGYTF. Using reference TRBV5-8 and TRBJ1-2 for the parts outside the CDR3, the full variable domain is EAGVTQSPTHLIKTRGQQATLRCSPISGHTSVYWYQQALGLGLQFLLWYDEGEERNRGNFPPRFSGRQFPNYSSELNVNALELEDSALYLCASSPGQNYGYTFGSGTRLTVV.

The chain recombines TRBV18 with TRBJ1-6; D is perhaps TRBD1 (6 bases). The CDR3 totals 15 residues. CDR1 is KGHSH, CDR2 LQKENI, per germline. Trimming removed 3 bases at V and 7 bases at J, with 13 bases between. The CDR3 sequence: CASSPQWDINSPLHF. The CDR3 DNA reads as TGTGCCAGCTCACCTCAATGGGACATCAATTCACCCCTCCACTTT.

The sample holds one count of this clone. This chain connects TRBV2 to TRBJ2-1; perhaps TRBD1 as D (6 bases). The length of the CDR3 is 16 residues. Germline assignment: CDR1 SNHLY and CDR2 FYNNEI. With 3 bases removed from V and 0 bases from J, the gap between germline ends came to 12 bases. Written as DNA, the CDR3 is TGTGCCAGCAGTGAGCCAGACAGGAGCTCCTACAATGAGCAGTTCTTC. It yields the protein CASSEPDRSSYNEQFF.

The rearrangement uses TRBV19 and TRBJ2-7; maybe TRBD2 (6 bases). The CDR3 sequence is 14 residues long. Per the germline V gene, CDR1 is LNHDA and CDR2 is SQIVND (reference sequence). V was trimmed by 3 bases and J by 2 bases, leaving 11 bases between them. DNA of the CDR3: TGTGCCAGTAGTATCTCCGGGGGACCCTACGAGCAGTACTTC. It translates to CASSISGGPYEQYF.

The chain combines TRBV6-2 or TRBV6-3 with TRBJ2-1, with unresolved D. Deletions cut 6 bases from V and 3 bases from J, with 9 bases between. Germline V lookup: CDR1 MNHEY, CDR2 SVGEGT. The CDR3 totals 13 residues. The DNA for the CDR3 is TGTGCCAGCAGCCCCGGGTACTACAATGAGCAGTTCTTC. Encoded protein: CASSPGYYNEQFF.

The chain links TRBV6-5 to TRBJ1-1; 7 positions match TRBD1. Trimming removed 0 bases from V and 0 bases from J; junction bases left unmatched: 4. This CDR3 is 16 amino acids long. CDR1 is MNHEY, CDR2 SVGAGI, per germline. The CDR3 loop is CASSYSTGTVNTEAFF. CDR3 sequence (DNA): TGTGCCAGCAGTTACTCAACCGGGACAGTGAACACTGAAGCTTTCTTT.

V is TRBV4-2 and J is TRBJ2-5; 11 nucleotides agree with TRBD2. V lost 0 bases, J lost 5 bases, and 8 bases stayed unmatched. The CDR3 loop spans 17 amino acids. The germline gives CDR1 LGHNA, CDR2 YNFKEQ. The CDR3 protein is CASSQDRSASGGETQYF. Written as DNA, the CDR3 is TGTGCCAGCAGCCAAGATCGGTCGGCTAGCGGGGGGGAGACCCAGTACTTC.

This clone has more than one count but fewer than ten. The V gene is TRBV10-2, the J gene TRBJ1-2, with 11 positions matching TRBD1. CDR1 and CDR2 (germline): WSHSY, SAAADI. The junction had 10 bases not matched to a gene; V was cut back by 6 bases and J by 4 bases. CDR3 length: 16 residues. The CDR3: CASRPGQGAMVYGYTF. CDR3 sequence (DNA): TGCGCCAGCAGACCCGGACAGGGGGCAATGGTCTATGGCTACACCTTC.

By share, this clone ranks as medium-sized. J is TRBJ2-7 and V is TRBV6-2 or TRBV6-3; no clear D gene. Per germline, CDR1 MNHEY and CDR2 SVGEGT. Trimming shortened V by 2 bases and J by 0 bases, and 8 bases separated the two germline ends. The CDR3 has 14 residues. The CDR3 is CASSYESSSYEQYF. The CDR3 DNA sequence: TGTGCCAGCAGTTACGAGTCATCCTCCTACGAGCAGTACTTC.

V and J are TRBV2 and TRBJ1-2; D may be TRBD1 (5 bases). Germline values: CDR1 SNHLY, CDR2 FYNNEI. Trimming removed 4 bases from V and 3 bases from J, with 12 bases in between. There are 14 residues in the CDR3. CDR3 nucleotide sequence: TGTGCCAGCAGTGGGAGGGGAGGACACTATGGCTACACCTTC. It specifies CASSGRGGHYGYTF.

The chain employs TRBV19 and TRBJ1-6, with D possibly TRBD1 on 5 matching bases. Germline lookup yields CDR1 LNHDA and CDR2 SQIVND (reference sequence). The CDR3 is made up of 14 amino acids. V dropped 1 base and J dropped 10 bases, with 11 bases sitting between them. CDR3 in amino acids: CASSIAGVGSPLHF. The CDR3 region has the DNA TGTGCCAGTAGTATAGCGGGGGTAGGATCACCCCTCCACTTT.